This T cell receptor beta chain was recorded in a study of Ad26.COV2.S vaccination and SARS-CoV-2 variants. Overall study: Of the COV1001 trial arms, the Ad26.COV2.S arm included the donor.

The CDR3 has 14 residues. Germline V gene lookup returns CDR1 SGHRS and CDR2 YFSETQ. V was clipped by 4 bases and J by 3 bases; unmatched bases: 6. General study findings and limits: Responses of spike-specific T cells (both CD8+ and CD4+) reportedly showed substantial breadth after vaccination.

On this clone itself: Its specificity is not known.

Treatment of the sample: about 20 received Ad26.COV2.S at low or high dose, single or two shots; roughly five received placebo; per-sample allocation not given. Day 63 after the first vaccine or placebo injection was the time point for sampling. Some clones are missing from TCRdb's copy, which holds only in-frame ones; the method was immunoSEQ multiplex PCR. The table lists a few hundred thousand clones, around 87% of them singletons, with roughly 3.1% in the top ten. The receptor was isolated from a person between 18 and 65 years old who received the Ad26.COV2.S COVID-19 vaccine or a placebo. The chain carries TRBV5-1 and TRBJ1-1; TRBD1 aligns across 7 bases. Here the sequenced sample was peripheral blood, taken in a trial of Ad26.COV2.S vaccine versus placebo. CDR3: CASSIRQGDTEAFF. In DNA, the CDR3 is TGCGCCAGCAGCATACGTCAGGGGGACACTGAAGCTTTCTTT.